This TCR beta chain was identified during a study of blood T cell repertoires in COVID-19. Overall study: Nucleic acid was either cDNA or gDNA, and it came from T cells, B-cell-depleted T cells, or PBMCs.

CDR1 and CDR2 from the germline V gene are SGHDT and YYEEEE. This CDR3 region has 13 residues. The ends lost 6 bases at V and 6 bases at J; junction bases unmatched: 5. The repertoire was sequenced with immunoSEQ multiplex PCR; TCRdb's copy has only in-frame clones and lacks some. The sample lists some 150,000 clones, roughly 80% occurring once. This chain links TRBV5-6 with TRBJ2-4; 8 nucleotides match TRBD1. This sequence originates from a man aged 55 to 70 with acute or convalescent COVID-19. Sequenced sample: peripheral blood. CDR3 region: CASTWTGLNIQYF. The CDR3 region has the DNA TGTGCCAGCACCTGGACAGGGCTAAACATTCAGTACTTC.